The 2 T cell receptor beta chains below were found in one sample sequenced in a study of Ad26.COV2.S vaccination and SARS-CoV-2 variants. Data came from immunoSEQ multiplex PCR; TCRdb stores just in-frame clones and leaves some out. This sample has about 390,000 clones, with 80% to 90% found just once. Documented treatment: around 19 received Ad26.COV2.S at low or high dose, single or two shots; 5 received placebo; per-sample allocation not given. The samples were gathered on day 63 after the first injection of vaccine or placebo. Sequencing was performed on peripheral blood, taken in a trial of Ad26.COV2.S vaccine versus placebo. All receptors derive from a person aged 18-65 years who received the Ad26.COV2.S COVID-19 vaccine or a placebo.

In this sample, this clone turned up a few times. V usage is TRBV6-5 and J usage is TRBJ2-1; 15 bases line up with TRBD2. Germline CDR1 is MNHEY and CDR2 is SVGAGI. The V gene end was trimmed by 4 bases and the J gene end by 7 bases; junction bases not matched to a gene: 5. The CDR3 spans 16 residues. CDR3 in amino acids: CASSSGLAGGRNEQFF. The CDR3 coding sequence is TGTGCCAGCAGTTCGGGACTAGCGGGGGGTAGAAATGAGCAGTTCTTC.

V and J are TRBV19 and TRBJ1-4, with D unclear. V lost 5 bases and J 8 bases, leaving 21 bases between the germline ends. Germline V CDR1 and CDR2: LNHDA, SQIVND (reference sequence). The length of the CDR3 is 16 residues. For the CDR3, the DNA is TGTGCCAGTAGTCTCCGTTTCACGGGCCCCAAAGAAAAACTGTTTTTT. Amino acids: CASSLRFTGPKEKLFF.